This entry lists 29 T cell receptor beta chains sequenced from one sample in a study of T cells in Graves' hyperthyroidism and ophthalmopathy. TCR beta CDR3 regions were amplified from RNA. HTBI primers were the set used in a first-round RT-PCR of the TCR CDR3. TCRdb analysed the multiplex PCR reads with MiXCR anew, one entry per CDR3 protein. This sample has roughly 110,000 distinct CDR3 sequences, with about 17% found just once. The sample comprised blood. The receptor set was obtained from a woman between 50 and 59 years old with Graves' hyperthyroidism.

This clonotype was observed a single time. This chain's CDR3 is CASNPDRVPPYEQFF. CDR3 DNA: TGTGCCAGCAATCCGGACAGAGTCCCCCCCTACGAGCAGTTCTTC. This sequence joins TRBV12-3 or TRBV12-4 and TRBJ2-1; possible D gene TRBD1, 6 bases. CDR3 length: 15 amino acids. V shed 7 bases and J shed 10 bases, with 23 bases lying between them.

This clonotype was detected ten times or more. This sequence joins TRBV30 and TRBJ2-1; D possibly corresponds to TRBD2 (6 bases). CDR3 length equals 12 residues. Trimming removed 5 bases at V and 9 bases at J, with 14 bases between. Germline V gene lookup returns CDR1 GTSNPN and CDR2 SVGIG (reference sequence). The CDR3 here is CAWGTLSIEQFF. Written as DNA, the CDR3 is TGTGCCTGGGGGACTCTGAGTATTGAGCAGTTCTTC.

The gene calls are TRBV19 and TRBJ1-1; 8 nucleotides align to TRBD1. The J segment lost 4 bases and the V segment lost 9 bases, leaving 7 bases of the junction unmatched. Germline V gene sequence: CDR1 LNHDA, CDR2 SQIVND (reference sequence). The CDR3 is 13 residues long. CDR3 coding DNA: TGTGCCAGCAGCTTGACAGGGGCCACTGAAGCTTTCTTT. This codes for CASSLTGATEAFF.

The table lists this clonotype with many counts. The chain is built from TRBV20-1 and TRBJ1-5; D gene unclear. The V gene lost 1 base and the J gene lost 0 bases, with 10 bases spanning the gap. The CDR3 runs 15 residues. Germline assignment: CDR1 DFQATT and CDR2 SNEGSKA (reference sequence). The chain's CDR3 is CSARVAGYSNQPQHF. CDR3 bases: TGCAGTGCTAGAGTCGCGGGATATAGCAATCAGCCCCAGCATTTT.

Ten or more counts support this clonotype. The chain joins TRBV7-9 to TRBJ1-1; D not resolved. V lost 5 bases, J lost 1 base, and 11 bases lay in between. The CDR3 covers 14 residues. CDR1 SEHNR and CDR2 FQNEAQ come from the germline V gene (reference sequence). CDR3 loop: CASSRGQSNTEAFF. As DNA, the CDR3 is TGTGCCAGCAGCCGCGGGCAGTCGAACACTGAAGCTTTCTTT.

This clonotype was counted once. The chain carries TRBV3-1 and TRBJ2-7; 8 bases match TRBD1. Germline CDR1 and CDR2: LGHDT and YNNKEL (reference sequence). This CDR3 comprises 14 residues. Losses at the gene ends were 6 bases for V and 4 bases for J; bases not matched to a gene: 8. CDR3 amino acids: CASSFGQGRYEQYF. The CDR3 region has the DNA TGTGCCAGCAGTTTCGGACAGGGTCGGTACGAGCAGTACTTC.

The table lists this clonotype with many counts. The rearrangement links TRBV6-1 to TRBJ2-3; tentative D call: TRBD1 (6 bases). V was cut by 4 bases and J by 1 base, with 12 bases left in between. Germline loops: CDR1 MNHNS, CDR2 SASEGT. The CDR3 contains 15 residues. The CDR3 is CASSGGQLRTDTQYF. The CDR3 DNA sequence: TGTGCCAGCAGTGGGGGACAACTACGCACAGATACGCAGTATTTT.

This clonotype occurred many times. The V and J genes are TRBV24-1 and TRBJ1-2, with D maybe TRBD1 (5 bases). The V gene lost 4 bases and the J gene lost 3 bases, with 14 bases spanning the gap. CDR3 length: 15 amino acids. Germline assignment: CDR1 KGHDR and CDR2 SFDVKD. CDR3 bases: TGTGCCACCAGTGACCCCACGACAGCTGACTATGGCTACACCTTC. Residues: CATSDPTTADYGYTF.

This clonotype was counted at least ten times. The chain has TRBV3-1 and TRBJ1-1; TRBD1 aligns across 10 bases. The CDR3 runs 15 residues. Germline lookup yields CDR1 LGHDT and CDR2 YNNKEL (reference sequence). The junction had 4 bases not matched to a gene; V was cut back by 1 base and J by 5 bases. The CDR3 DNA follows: TGTGCCAGCAGCCAAGGGGACAGGGGATTAACTGAAGCTTTCTTT. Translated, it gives CASSQGDRGLTEAFF.

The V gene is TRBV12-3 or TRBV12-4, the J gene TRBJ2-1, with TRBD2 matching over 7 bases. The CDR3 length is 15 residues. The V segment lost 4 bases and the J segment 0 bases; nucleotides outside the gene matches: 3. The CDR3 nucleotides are TGTGCCAGCAGTTCAACTAGCGCCTCCTACAATGAGCAGTTCTTC. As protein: CASSSTSASYNEQFF.

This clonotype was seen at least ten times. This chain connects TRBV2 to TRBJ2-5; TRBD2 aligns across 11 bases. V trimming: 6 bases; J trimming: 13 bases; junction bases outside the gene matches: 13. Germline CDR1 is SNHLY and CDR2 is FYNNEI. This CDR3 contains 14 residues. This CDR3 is CASRSPGLAVPGYF. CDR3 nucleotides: TGTGCCAGCAGATCCCCGGGACTAGCGGTTCCGGGGTACTTC. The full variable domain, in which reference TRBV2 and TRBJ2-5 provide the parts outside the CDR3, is EPEVTQTPSHQVTQMGQEVILRCVPISNHLYFYWYRQILGQKVEFLVSFYNNEISEKSEIFDDQFSVERPDGSNFTLKIRSTKLEDSAMYFCASRSPGLAVPGYFGPGTRLLVL.

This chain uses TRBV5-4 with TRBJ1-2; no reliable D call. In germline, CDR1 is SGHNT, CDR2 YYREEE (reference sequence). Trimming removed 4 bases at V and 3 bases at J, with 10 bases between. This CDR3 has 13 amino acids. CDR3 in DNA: TGTGCCAGCAGCACCTCCGCCCACTATGGCTACACCTTC. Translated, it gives CASSTSAHYGYTF.

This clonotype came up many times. The CDR3 reads CASSISRDRRDNEQFF. CDR3 coding DNA: TGTGCCAGTAGTATAAGTAGGGACAGGAGGGACAATGAGCAGTTCTTC. The chain couples TRBV19 to TRBJ2-1; TRBD1 aligns across 8 bases. With V trimmed by 2 bases and J by 5 bases, 8 bases remained unmatched. The CDR3 runs to 16 residues. CDR1 is LNHDA, CDR2 SQIVND, per germline (reference sequence).

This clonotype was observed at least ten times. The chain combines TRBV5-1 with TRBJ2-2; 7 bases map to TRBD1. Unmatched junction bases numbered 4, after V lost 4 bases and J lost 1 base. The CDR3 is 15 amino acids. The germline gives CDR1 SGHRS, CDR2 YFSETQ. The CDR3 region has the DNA TGCGCCAGCAGCCCGGACAGGCGGAACACCGGGGAGCTGTTTTTT. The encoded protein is CASSPDRRNTGELFF. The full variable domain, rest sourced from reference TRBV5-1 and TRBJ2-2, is KAGVTQTPRYLIKTRGQQVTLSCSPISGHRSVSWYQQTPGQGLQFLFEYFSETQRNKGNFPGRFSGRQFSNSRSEMNVSTLELGDSALYLCASSPDRRNTGELFFGEGSRLTVL.

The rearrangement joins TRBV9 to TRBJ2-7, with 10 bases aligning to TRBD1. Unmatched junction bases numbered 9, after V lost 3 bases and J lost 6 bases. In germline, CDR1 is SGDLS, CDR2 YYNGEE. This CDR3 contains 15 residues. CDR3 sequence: CASSGPTGGYGEQYF. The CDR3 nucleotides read TGTGCCAGCAGCGGCCCGACAGGGGGCTATGGCGAGCAGTACTTC.

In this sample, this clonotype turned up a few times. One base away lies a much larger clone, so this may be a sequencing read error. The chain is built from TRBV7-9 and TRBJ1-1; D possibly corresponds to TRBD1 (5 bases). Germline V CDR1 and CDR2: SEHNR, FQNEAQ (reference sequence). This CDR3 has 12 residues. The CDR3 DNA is TGTGCCAGCACCTTAGGGGACACTGAAGCTTTCTTT. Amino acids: CASTLGDTEAFF. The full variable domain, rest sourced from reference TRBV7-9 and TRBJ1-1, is DTGVSQNPRHKITKRGQNVTFRCDPISEHNRLYWYRQTLGQGPEFLTYFQNEAQLEKSRLLSDRFSAERPKGSFSTLEIQRTEQGDSAMYLCASTLGDTEAFFGQGTRLTVV.

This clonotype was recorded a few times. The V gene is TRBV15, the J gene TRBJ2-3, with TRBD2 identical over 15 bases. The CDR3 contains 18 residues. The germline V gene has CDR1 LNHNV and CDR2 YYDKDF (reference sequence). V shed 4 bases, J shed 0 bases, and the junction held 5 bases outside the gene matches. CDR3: CATSKGLAGGTSTDTQYF. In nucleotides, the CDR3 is TGTGCCACCAGCAAAGGACTAGCGGGAGGGACGAGCACAGATACGCAGTATTTT.

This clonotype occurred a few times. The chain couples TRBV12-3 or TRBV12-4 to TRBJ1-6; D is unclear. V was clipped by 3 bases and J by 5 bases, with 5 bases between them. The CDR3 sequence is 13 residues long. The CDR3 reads CASSFSDNSPLHF. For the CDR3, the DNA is TGTGCCAGCAGTTTCAGTGATAATTCACCCCTCCACTTT.

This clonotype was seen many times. The DNA of the CDR3 is TGTGCCAGCAGCCAAGATCGACGGGAGGGCCTGTACAATGAGCAGTTCTTC. Translated, it gives CASSQDRREGLYNEQFF. The chain combines TRBV3-1 with TRBJ2-1; 8 bases are shared with TRBD2. The CDR3 contains 17 residues. Trimming took 0 bases from V and 4 from J; bases not matched to a gene: 8. CDR1 and CDR2 (germline): LGHDT, YNNKEL (reference sequence).

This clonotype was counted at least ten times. CDR3 sequence reads: CASRYGSTDTQYF. CDR3 DNA: TGTGCCAGCAGATACGGGAGCACAGATACGCAGTATTTT. The chain combines TRBV7-9 with TRBJ2-3; unclear D gene. The V end was cut by 6 bases, the J end by 0 bases, with 7 bases between. Germline CDR1 reads SEHNR; CDR2 reads FQNEAQ (reference sequence). The CDR3 has 13 residues.

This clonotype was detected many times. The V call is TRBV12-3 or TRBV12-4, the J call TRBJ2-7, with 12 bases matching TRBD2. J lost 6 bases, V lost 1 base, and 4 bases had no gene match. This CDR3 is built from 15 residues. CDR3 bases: TGTGCCAGCAGTTTAGGACTAGCGGGAGCTGTCGAGCAGTACGTC. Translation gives CASSLGLAGAVEQYV.

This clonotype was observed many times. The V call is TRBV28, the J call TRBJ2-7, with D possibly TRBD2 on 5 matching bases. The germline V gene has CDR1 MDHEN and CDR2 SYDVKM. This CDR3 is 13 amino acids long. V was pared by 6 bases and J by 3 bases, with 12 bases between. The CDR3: CASSRGGGYEQYV. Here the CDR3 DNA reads TGTGCCAGCAGCCGCGGTGGAGGCTACGAGCAGTACGTC.

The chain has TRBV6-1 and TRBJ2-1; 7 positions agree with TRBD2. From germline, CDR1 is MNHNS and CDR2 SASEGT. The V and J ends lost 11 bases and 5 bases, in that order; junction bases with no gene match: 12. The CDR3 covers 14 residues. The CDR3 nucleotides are TGTGCCGAAAAAGCAGGCGGGAGCGACAATGAGCAGTTCTTC. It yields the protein CAEKAGGSDNEQFF.

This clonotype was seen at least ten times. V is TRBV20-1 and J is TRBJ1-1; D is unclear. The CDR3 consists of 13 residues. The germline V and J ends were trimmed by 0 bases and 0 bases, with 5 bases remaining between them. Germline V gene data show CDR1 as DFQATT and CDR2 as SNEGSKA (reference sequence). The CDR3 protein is CSARDHMNTEAFF. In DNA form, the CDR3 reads TGCAGTGCTAGAGACCACATGAACACTGAAGCTTTCTTT.

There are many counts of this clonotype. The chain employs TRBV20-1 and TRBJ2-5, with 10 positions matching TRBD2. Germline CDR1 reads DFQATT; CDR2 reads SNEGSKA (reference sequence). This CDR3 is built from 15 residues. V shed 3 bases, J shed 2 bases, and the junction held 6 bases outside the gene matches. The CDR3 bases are TGCAGTGCTAGCCGGGGACTAGCGAAACAAGAGACCCAGTACTTC. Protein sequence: CSASRGLAKQETQYF.

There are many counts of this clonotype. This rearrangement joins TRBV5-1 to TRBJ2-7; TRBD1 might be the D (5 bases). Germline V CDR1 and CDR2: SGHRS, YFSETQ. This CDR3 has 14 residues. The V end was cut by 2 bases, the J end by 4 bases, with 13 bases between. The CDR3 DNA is TGCGCCAGCAGCTTCTGGGTAGGGGATTACGAGCAGTACTTC. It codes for CASSFWVGDYEQYF. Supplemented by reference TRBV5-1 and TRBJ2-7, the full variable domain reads KAGVTQTPRYLIKTRGQQVTLSCSPISGHRSVSWYQQTPGQGLQFLFEYFSETQRNKGNFPGRFSGRQFSNSRSEMNVSTLELGDSALYLCASSFWVGDYEQYFGPGTRLTVT.

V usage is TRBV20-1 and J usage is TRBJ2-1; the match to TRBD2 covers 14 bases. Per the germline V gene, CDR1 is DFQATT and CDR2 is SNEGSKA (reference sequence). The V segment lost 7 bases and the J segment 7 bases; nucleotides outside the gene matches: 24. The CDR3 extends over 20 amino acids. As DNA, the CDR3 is TGCAGTGGAAAAAAAGGGGGGGCCCGGACCGGGACTAGCGGGGGAAATGAGCAGTTCTTC. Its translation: CSGKKGGARTGTSGGNEQFF.

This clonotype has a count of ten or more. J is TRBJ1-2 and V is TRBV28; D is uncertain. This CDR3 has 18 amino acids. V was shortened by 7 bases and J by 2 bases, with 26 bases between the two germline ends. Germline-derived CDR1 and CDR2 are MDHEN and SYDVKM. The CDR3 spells CASTPPDLAGLVNYGYTF. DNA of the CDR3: TGTGCCAGCACTCCCCCGGATTTAGCGGGATTAGTCAACTATGGCTACACCTTC.

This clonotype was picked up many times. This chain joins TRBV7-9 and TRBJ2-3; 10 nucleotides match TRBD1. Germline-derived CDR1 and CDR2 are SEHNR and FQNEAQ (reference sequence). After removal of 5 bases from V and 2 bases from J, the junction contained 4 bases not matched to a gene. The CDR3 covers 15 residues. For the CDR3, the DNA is TGTGCCAGCAGCCCGGGACAGGGGAACACAGATACGCAGTATTTT. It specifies CASSPGQGNTDTQYF.